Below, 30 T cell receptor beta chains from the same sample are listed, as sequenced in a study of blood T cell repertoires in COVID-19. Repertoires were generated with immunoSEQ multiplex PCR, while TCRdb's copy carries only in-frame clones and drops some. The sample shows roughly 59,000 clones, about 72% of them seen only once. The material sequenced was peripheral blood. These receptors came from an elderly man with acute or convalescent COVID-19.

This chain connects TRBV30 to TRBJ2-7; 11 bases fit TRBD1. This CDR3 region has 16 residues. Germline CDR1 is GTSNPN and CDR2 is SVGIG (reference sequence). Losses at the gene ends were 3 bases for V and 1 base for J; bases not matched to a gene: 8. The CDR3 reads CAWRRSGTGGSYEQYF. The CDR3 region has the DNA TGTGCCTGGAGAAGATCCGGGACAGGGGGTTCCTACGAGCAGTACTTC.

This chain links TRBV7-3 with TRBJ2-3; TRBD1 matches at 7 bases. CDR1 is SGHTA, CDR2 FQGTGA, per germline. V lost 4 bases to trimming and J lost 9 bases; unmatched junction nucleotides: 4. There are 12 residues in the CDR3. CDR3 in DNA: TGTGCCAGCAGCTCGACAGGGAACACGCAGTATTTT. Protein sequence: CASSSTGNTQYF.

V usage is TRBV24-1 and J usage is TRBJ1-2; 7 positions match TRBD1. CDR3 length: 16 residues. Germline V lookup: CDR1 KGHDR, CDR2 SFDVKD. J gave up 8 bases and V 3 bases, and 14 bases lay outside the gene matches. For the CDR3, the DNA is TGTGCCACCAGTGATAACGCCCGACAGGGTGGAGGAGGCTACACCTTC. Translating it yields CATSDNARQGGGGYTF.

CDR3 sequence reads: CASSSGGGPDTQYF. The CDR3 coding sequence is TGCGCCAGCAGCTCCGGGGGAGGCCCAGATACGCAGTATTTT. This rearrangement joins TRBV5-1 to TRBJ2-3; D possibly corresponds to TRBD2 (6 bases). Germline V gene lookup returns CDR1 SGHRS and CDR2 YFSETQ. This CDR3 comprises 14 residues. Trimming removed 3 bases from V and 4 bases from J, with 12 bases in between.

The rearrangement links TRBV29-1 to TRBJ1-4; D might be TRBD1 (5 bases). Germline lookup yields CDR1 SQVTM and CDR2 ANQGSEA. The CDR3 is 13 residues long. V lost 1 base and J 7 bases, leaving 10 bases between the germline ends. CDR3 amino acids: CSVEGGEGEKLFF. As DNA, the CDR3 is TGCAGCGTTGAAGGGGGGGAGGGTGAAAAACTGTTTTTT.

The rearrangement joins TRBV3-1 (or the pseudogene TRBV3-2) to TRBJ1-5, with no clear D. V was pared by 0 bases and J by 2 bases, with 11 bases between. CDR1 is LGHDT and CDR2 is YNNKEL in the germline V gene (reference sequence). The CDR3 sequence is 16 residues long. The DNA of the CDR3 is TGTGCCAGCAGCCAAGAGGGCGGGGTTCGCAATCAGCCCCAGCATTTT. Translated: CASSQEGGVRNQPQHF.

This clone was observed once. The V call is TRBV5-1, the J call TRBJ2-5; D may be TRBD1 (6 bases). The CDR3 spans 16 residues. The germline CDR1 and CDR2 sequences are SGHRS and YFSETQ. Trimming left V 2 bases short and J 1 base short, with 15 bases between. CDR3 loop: CASSLNWGQIQETQYF. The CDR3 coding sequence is TGCGCCAGCAGCTTAAACTGGGGACAAATCCAAGAGACCCAGTACTTC.

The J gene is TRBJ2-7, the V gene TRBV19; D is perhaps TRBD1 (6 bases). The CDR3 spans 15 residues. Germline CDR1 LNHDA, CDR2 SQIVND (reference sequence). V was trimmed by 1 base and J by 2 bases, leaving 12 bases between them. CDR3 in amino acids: CASSIGPGDPYEQYF. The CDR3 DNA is TGTGCCAGTAGTATAGGCCCAGGGGACCCCTACGAGCAGTACTTC. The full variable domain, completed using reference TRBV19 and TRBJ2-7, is DGGITQSPKYLFRKEGQNVTLSCEQNLNHDAMYWYRQDPGQGLRLIYYSQIVNDFQKGDIAEGYSVSREKKESFPLTVTSAQKNPTAFYLCASSIGPGDPYEQYFGPGTRLTVT.

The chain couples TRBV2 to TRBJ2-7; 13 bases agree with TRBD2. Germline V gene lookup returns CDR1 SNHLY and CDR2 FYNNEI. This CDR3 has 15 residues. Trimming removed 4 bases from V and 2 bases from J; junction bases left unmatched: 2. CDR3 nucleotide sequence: TGTGCCAGCAGTGGGACTAGCGGGGGTACCTACGAGCAGTACTTC. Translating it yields CASSGTSGGTYEQYF.

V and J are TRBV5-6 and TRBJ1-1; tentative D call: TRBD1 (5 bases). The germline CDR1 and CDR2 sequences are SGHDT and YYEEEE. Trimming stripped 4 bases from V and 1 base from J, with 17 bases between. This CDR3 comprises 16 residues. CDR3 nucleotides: TGTGCCAGCAGCGCTGACGGAGGGGCCTGGAACACTGAAGCTTTCTTT. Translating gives CASSADGGAWNTEAFF.

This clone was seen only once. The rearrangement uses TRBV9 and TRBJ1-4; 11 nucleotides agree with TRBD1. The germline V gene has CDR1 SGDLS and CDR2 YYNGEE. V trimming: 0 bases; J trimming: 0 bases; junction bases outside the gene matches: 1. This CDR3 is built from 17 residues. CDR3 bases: TGTGCCAGCAGCGTAGGGACAGGGGGCACAACTAATGAAAAACTGTTTTTT. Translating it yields CASSVGTGGTTNEKLFF.

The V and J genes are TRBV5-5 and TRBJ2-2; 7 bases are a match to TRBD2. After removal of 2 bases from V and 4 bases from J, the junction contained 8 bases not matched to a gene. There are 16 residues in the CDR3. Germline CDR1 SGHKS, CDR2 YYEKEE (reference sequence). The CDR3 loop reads CASSLLARDITGELFF. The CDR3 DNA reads TGTGCCAGCAGCTTACTAGCGAGGGATATCACCGGGGAGCTGTTTTTT.

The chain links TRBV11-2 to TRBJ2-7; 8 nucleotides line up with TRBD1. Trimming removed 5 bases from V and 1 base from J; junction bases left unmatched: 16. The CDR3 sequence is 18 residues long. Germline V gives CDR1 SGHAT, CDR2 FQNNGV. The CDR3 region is CASSRFRGAGGSSYEQYF. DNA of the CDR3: TGTGCCAGCAGCCGGTTTAGAGGGGCAGGGGGCTCGTCCTACGAGCAGTACTTC.

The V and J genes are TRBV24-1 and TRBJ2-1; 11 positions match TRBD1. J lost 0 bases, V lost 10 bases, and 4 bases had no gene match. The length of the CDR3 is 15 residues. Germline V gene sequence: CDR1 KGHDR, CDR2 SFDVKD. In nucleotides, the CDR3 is TGTGCCACGGGACAGGGGGATAGCTCCTACAATGAGCAGTTCTTC. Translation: CATGQGDSSYNEQFF.

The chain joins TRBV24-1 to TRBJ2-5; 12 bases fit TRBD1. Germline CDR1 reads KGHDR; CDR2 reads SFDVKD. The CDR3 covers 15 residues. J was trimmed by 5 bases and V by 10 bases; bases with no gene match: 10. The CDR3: CATAPGTGGPETQYF. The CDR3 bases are TGTGCCACTGCACCGGGGACAGGGGGCCCTGAGACCCAGTACTTC.

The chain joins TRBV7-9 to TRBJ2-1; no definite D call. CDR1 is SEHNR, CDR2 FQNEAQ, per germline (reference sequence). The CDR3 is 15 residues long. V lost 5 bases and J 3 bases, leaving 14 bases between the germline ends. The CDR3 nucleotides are TGTGCCAGCAGCGTAGATTTACTGTTCTACAATGAGCAGTTCTTC. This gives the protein CASSVDLLFYNEQFF.

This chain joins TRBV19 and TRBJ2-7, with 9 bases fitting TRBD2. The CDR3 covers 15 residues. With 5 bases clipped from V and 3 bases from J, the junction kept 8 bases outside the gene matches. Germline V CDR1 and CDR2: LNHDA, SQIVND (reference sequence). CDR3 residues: CASSLAGWGDYEQYF. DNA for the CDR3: TGTGCCAGTAGTCTAGCGGGATGGGGGGACTACGAGCAGTACTTC.

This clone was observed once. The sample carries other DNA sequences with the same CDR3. The CDR3 loop is CASSYRGVTEAFF. The CDR3 bases are TGTGCCAGCAGCTACAGGGGAGTCACTGAAGCTTTCTTT. The J gene is TRBJ1-1, the V gene TRBV27; TRBD1 agrees at 7 bases. CDR3 length: 13 residues. With 6 bases clipped from V and 4 bases from J, the junction kept 5 bases outside the gene matches. Germline lookup yields CDR1 MNHEY and CDR2 SMNVEV (reference sequence).

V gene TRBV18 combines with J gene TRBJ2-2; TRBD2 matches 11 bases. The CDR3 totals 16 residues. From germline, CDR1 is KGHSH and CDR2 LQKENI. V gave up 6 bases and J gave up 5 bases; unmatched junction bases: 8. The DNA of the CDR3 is TGTGCCAGCTCGCTGGGGGGACTAGCGGCTACCGGGGAGCTGTTTTTT. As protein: CASSLGGLAATGELFF.

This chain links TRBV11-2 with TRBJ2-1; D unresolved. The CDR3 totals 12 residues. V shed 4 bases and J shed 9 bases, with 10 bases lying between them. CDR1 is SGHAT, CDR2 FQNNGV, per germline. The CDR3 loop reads CASSSQAGEQFF. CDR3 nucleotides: TGTGCCAGCAGCTCCCAAGCTGGTGAGCAGTTCTTC.

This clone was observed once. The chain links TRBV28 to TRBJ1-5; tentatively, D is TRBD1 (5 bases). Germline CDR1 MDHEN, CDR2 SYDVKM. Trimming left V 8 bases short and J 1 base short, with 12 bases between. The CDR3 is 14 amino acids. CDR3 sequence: CASATGTSNQPQHF. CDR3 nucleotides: TGTGCCAGCGCAACAGGCACCAGCAATCAGCCCCAGCATTTT.

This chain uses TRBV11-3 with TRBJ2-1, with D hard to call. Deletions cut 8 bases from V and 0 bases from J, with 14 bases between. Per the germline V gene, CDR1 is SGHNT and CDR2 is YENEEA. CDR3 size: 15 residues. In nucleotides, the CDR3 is TGTGCCAGCTATCTAGGCTCGAGCTCCTACAATGAGCAGTTCTTC. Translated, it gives CASYLGSSSYNEQFF.

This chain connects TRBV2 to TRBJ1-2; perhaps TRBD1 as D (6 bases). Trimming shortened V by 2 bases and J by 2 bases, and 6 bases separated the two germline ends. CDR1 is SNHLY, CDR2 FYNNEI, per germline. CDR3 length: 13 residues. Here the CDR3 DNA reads TGTGCCAGCAGTGAACAGGGGAACTATGGCTACACCTTC. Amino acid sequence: CASSEQGNYGYTF.

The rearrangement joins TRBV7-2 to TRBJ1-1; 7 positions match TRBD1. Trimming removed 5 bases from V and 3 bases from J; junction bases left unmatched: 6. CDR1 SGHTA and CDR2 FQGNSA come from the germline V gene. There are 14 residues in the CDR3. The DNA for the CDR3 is TGTGCCAGCAGCCAGCGACAGGGTTACACTGAAGCTTTCTTT. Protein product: CASSQRQGYTEAFF.

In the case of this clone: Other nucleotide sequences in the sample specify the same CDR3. DNA of the CDR3: TGCGCCAGCAGCTTACAGGGTGGGAACACTGAAGCTTTCTTT. Its translation is CASSLQGGNTEAFF. The V call is TRBV5-1, the J call TRBJ1-1, with D perhaps TRBD1 (6 bases). Per the germline V gene, CDR1 is SGHRS and CDR2 is YFSETQ. The V and J ends lost 2 bases and 1 base respectively, with 9 bases between them. This CDR3 spans 14 amino acids.

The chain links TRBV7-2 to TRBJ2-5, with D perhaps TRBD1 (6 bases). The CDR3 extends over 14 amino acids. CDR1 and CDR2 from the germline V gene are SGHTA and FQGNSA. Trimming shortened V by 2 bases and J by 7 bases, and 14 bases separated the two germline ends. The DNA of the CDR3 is TGTGCCAGCAGCTTAAGGGGGTTGGGCAGGACCCAGTACTTC. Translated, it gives CASSLRGLGRTQYF.

The CDR3 reads CAWRKGQGHGYTF. For the CDR3, the DNA is TGTGCCTGGAGGAAGGGACAGGGCCATGGCTACACCTTC. The genes are TRBV30 and TRBJ1-2, with 9 nucleotides matching TRBD1. The ends lost 3 bases at V and 6 bases at J; junction bases unmatched: 5. This CDR3 has 13 residues. The germline CDR1 and CDR2 sequences are GTSNPN and SVGIG (reference sequence).

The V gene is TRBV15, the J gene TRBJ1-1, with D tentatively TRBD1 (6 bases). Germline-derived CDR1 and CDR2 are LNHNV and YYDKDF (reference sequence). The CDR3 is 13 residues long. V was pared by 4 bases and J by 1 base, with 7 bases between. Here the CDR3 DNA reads TGTGCCACCAGCATACAGGGGAACACTGAAGCTTTCTTT. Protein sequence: CATSIQGNTEAFF.

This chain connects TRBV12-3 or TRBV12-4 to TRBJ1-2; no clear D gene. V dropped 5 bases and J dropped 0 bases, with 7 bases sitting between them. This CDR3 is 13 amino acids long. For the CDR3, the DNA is TGTGCCAGCAGTCACTCAACTAACTATGGCTACACCTTC. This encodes CASSHSTNYGYTF.

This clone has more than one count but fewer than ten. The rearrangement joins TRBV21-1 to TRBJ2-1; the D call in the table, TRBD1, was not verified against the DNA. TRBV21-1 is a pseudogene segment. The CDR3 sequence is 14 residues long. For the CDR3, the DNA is TGTGCCAGCAGCAATAGGGGTAGTCCCGGTGAGCAGTTCTTC. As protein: CASSNRGSPGEQFF.